A few counts support the clone carrying this T cell receptor beta chain. Its antigen is currently unknown. The study ran its PCR with 60 Vbeta and 13 Jbeta primers. TCRdb's table, derived via immunoSEQ multiplex PCR, lists solely in-frame clones and lacks some. The sample contains 150,000 or so clones, about 75% of which appear only once. The data are from a study of cytomegalovirus exposure and HLA in healthy donors. From germline, CDR1 is MNHEY and CDR2 SVGAGI. Trimming shortened V by 6 bases and J by 0 bases, and 14 bases separated the two germline ends. The CDR3 sequence is 15 residues long. Notes on the study in general: Across donors, most TCRs were seen rarely, yet some public ones were widespread. In a later analysis, V- and J-gene trimming of beta chains associated with a DCLRE1C missense variant, replicated independently. Per a prior analysis, the majority of TCR beta V segments were productive roughly 87% or roughly 30% of the time. A later analysis found common viral pathogens apparently linked to several of the most significant clusters.

The sample comprised PBMCs. V and J are TRBV6-5 and TRBJ1-2; D unresolved. The source of this sequence is a female donor in good health and CMV-seronegative. CDR3: CASSLLTTANYGYTF. The CDR3 bases are TGTGCCAGCAGCTTACTTACGACTGCTAACTATGGCTACACCTTC.